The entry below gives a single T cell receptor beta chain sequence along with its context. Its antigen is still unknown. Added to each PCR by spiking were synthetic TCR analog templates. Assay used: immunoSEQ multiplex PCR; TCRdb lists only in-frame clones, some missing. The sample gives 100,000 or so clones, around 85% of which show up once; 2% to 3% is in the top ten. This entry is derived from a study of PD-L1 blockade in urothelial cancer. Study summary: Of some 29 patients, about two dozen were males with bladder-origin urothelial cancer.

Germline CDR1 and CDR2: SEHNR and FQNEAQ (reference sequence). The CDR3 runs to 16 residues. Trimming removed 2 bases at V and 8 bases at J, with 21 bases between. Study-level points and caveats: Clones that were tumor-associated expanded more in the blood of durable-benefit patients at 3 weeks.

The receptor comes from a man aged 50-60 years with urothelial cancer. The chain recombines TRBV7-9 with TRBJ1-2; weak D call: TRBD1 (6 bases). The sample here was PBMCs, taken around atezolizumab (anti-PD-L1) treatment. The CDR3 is CASSLPTGGPSKGYTF. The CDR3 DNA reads TGTGCCAGCAGCTTACCGACAGGCGGCCCCTCTAAGGGCTACACCTTC.